This entry concerns a single T cell receptor (beta chain). Its antigen remains unidentified. The source of the sample is a study of T cells after yellow fever vaccination. Losses at the gene ends were 3 bases for V and 7 bases for J; bases not matched to a gene: 16. The CDR3 is 19 amino acids. The germline V gene has CDR1 LGHDT and CDR2 YNNKEL (reference sequence). TCRdb reprocessed the 5' RACE reads with MiXCR, giving one entry per CDR3 protein. This table holds 550,000 to 750,000 distinct CDR3 sequences, roughly 14% found once. Study outcomes and limitations: Weaker in magnitude, the secondary response showed a faster peak on day 5 versus 15.

This sample comprised PBMCs, obtained on the day of the yellow fever booster vaccination. The clonotype comes from a man younger than 45 who received the YFV17D yellow fever vaccine. This sequence joins TRBV3-1 and TRBJ2-3; 13 bases are a match to TRBD2. The CDR3 here is CASSQGLAGPPPASNTQYF. CDR3 nucleotides: TGTGCCAGCAGCCAGGGACTAGCGGGACCACCCCCAGCGTCGAATACGCAGTATTTT.